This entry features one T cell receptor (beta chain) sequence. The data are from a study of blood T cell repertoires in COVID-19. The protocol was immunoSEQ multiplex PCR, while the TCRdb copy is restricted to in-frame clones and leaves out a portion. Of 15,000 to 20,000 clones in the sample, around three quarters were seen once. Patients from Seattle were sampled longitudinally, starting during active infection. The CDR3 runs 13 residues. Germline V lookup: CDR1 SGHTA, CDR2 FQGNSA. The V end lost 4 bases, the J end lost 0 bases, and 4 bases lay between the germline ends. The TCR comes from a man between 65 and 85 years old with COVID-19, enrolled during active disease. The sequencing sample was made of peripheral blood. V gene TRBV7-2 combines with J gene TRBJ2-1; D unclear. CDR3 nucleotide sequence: TGTGCCAGCAGCTACTCCTCCTACAATGAGCAGTTCTTC. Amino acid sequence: CASSYSSYNEQFF.